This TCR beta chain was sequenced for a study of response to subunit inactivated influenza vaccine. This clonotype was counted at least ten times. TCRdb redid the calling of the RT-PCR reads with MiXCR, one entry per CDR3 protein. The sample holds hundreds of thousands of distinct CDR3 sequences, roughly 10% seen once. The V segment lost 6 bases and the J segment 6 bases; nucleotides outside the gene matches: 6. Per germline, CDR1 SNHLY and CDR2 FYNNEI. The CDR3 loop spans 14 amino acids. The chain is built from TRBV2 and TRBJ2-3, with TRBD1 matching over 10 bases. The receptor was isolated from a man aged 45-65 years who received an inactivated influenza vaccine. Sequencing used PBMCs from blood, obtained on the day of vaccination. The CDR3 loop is CASSRDRGSDTQYF. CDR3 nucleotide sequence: TGTGCCAGCAGCCGGGACAGGGGTTCTGATACGCAGTATTTT.